This T cell receptor (beta chain) was recovered during a study of blood T cell repertoires in COVID-19. Produced via immunoSEQ multiplex PCR; TCRdb's table is partial and in-frame only. This table holds roughly 220,000 clones, more than 65% found once. Trimming left V 2 bases short and J 9 bases short, with 7 bases between. CDR1 and CDR2 from the germline V gene are LNHDA and SQIVND (reference sequence). The CDR3 is made up of 11 amino acids. The TCR originated in a woman in her thirties who had recovered from COVID-19. The sequencing sample was made of peripheral blood. The chain uses TRBV19 and TRBJ2-5; D is unresolved. In nucleotides, the CDR3 is TGTGCCAGTAGTATATCGGGTTCCCAGTACTTC. Residues: CASSISGSQYF.